Following are 25 T cell receptor beta chains from one sample sequenced in a study of CD8+ T cells in alopecia areata. Once RNA had been extracted, it was reverse transcribed into cDNA to act as the sequencing template. Assay: immunoSEQ multiplex PCR; the TCRdb copy retains only in-frame clones and omits some. Here the sample spans 100,000 to 150,000 clones, 50% to 60% being singletons. The sequencing used CD4+ T cells sorted from blood, collected at week 0. The receptors originated from a human donor with alopecia areata.

The chain is built from TRBV4-1 and TRBJ2-7; D unclear. Trimming removed 2 bases from V and 3 bases from J, with 8 bases in between. The germline gives CDR1 MGHRA, CDR2 YSYEKL. The CDR3 is 13 residues long. DNA for the CDR3: TGCGCCAGCAGCCAAATCCAAAACTACGAGCAGTACTTC. The encoded protein is CASSQIQNYEQYF.

In its sample, this clone was seen a few times. The J gene is TRBJ2-1, the V gene TRBV9; 9 bases line up with TRBD2. Trimming took 2 bases from V and 5 from J; bases not matched to a gene: 2. In germline, CDR1 is SGDLS, CDR2 YYNGEE. CDR3 length: 14 amino acids. CDR3 nucleotides: TGTGCCAGCAGCGTGATAGCGGGAGACAATGAGCAGTTCTTC. Residues: CASSVIAGDNEQFF.

J is TRBJ2-5 and V is TRBV7-2; D not resolved. Trimming shortened V by 2 bases and J by 2 bases, and 6 bases separated the two germline ends. There are 13 residues in the CDR3. CDR1 is SGHTA and CDR2 is FQGNSA in the germline V gene. Written as DNA, the CDR3 is TGTGCCAGCAGCTTATGGGATCAAGAGACCCAGTACTTC. It codes for CASSLWDQETQYF. Filled out from reference TRBV7-2 and TRBJ2-5, the complete variable domain reads GAGVSQSPSNKVTEKGKDVELRCDPISGHTALYWYRQSLGQGLEFLIYFQGNSAPDKSGLPSDRFSAERTGGSVSTLTIQRTQQEDSAVYLCASSLWDQETQYFGPGTRLLVL.

This clone was seen only once. The rearrangement uses TRBV25-1 and TRBJ2-3; 9 bases agree with TRBD2. Germline values: CDR1 MGHDK, CDR2 SYGVNS. V lost 5 bases, J lost 0 bases, and 3 bases stayed unmatched. The CDR3 length is 15 residues. CDR3 nucleotides: TGTGCCAGCAGTCTAGCGGGGCCTAGCACAGATACGCAGTATTTT. Amino acid sequence: CASSLAGPSTDTQYF.

The chain couples TRBV4-3 to TRBJ2-1, with D possibly matching TRBD1 (6 bases). Trimming shortened V by 3 bases and J by 10 bases, and 13 bases separated the two germline ends. The CDR3 is 13 amino acids. Germline values: CDR1 LGHNA, CDR2 YSLEER. CDR3 in DNA: TGCGCCAGCAGCCACGGACAGCGAGGCGAGCAGTTCTTC. Translation gives CASSHGQRGEQFF.

This clone was detected a few times. A read error may produce the germline difference seen at one junction end. V usage is TRBV7-3 and J usage is TRBJ1-1; D gene unclear. Germline CDR1 and CDR2: SGHTA and FQGTGA. This CDR3 spans 10 amino acids. The CDR3 loop reads CASSLRADLF. DNA for the CDR3: TGTGCCAGCAGCTTACGGGCGGATCTTTTT.

This clone was counted between two and nine times. This chain joins TRBV23-1 and TRBJ1-4; 9 bases are shared with TRBD1. TRBV23-1 qualifies as an ORF whose function is uncertain. Trimming removed 0 bases from V and 8 bases from J; junction bases left unmatched: 4. The CDR3 is 15 residues long. The CDR3 region has the DNA TGCGCCAGCAGTCAATCGGGACAGGGTTTCGAAAAACTGTTTTTT. Encoded protein: CASSQSGQGFEKLFF.

The V gene is TRBV9, the J gene TRBJ1-5, with 9 bases fitting TRBD1. Germline V gives CDR1 SGDLS, CDR2 YYNGEE. J was trimmed by 8 bases and V by 4 bases; bases with no gene match: 16. This CDR3 has 17 amino acids. CDR3 coding DNA: TGTGCCAGCAGCTTCGACACCCGGGACAGGGTAGGTGAGCCCCAGCATTTT. Translating gives CASSFDTRDRVGEPQHF.

The count of this clone is one. This rearrangement joins TRBV19 to TRBJ1-1, with a tentative D call TRBD1 (5 bases). The CDR3 covers 14 residues. Germline CDR1 is LNHDA and CDR2 is SQIVND (reference sequence). Trimming removed 7 bases at V and 3 bases at J, with 15 bases between. CDR3 amino acids: CASTLAIRDTEAFF. CDR3 coding DNA: TGTGCCAGTACCCTTGCAATCAGGGACACTGAAGCTTTCTTT. Full variable domain (outside the CDR3, taken from reference TRBV19 and TRBJ1-1): DGGITQSPKYLFRKEGQNVTLSCEQNLNHDAMYWYRQDPGQGLRLIYYSQIVNDFQKGDIAEGYSVSREKKESFPLTVTSAQKNPTAFYLCASTLAIRDTEAFFGQGTRLTVV.

In DNA, the CDR3 is TGTGCCAGCAGAGGGGACAGGGAGGCCGTTACCGGGGAGCTGTTTTTT. This translates into CASRGDREAVTGELFF. The chain couples TRBV2 to TRBJ2-2; 9 bases match TRBD1. Germline V gives CDR1 SNHLY, CDR2 FYNNEI. With 6 bases clipped from V and 5 bases from J, the junction kept 10 bases outside the gene matches. This CDR3 has 16 amino acids.

The chain combines TRBV5-4 with TRBJ2-3; 11 bases align to TRBD2. The CDR3 sequence is 16 residues long. CDR1 and CDR2 (germline): SGHNT, YYREEE (reference sequence). With V trimmed by 7 bases and J by 7 bases, 14 bases remained unmatched. CDR3 amino acids: CASAPQDSGRGYTQYF. In DNA form, the CDR3 reads TGTGCCAGCGCCCCTCAGGATAGCGGGAGGGGATATACGCAGTATTTT.

This chain links TRBV5-1 with TRBJ2-5; TRBD2 matches 7 bases. The V and J ends lost 3 bases and 5 bases, in that order; junction bases with no gene match: 13. From germline, CDR1 is SGHRS and CDR2 YFSETQ. This CDR3 region has 16 residues. CDR3 DNA: TGCGCCAGCAGCTCCATGCCCGGGGGGACGGGGGAGACCCAGTACTTC. Its translation: CASSSMPGGTGETQYF.

This clone showed up just once. This chain links TRBV5-1 with TRBJ1-1; the D gene is possibly TRBD1 (5 bases). The germline V gene encodes CDR1 SGHRS and CDR2 YFSETQ. V lost 4 bases to trimming and J lost 1 base, with 14 bases between them. The CDR3 has 15 amino acids. The CDR3 spells CASSLRAVENTEAFF. CDR3 DNA: TGCGCCAGCAGCCTCAGGGCTGTTGAGAACACTGAAGCTTTCTTT. Drawing the rest from reference TRBV5-1 and TRBJ1-1, the complete variable domain is KAGVTQTPRYLIKTRGQQVTLSCSPISGHRSVSWYQQTPGQGLQFLFEYFSETQRNKGNFPGRFSGRQFSNSRSEMNVSTLELGDSALYLCASSLRAVENTEAFFGQGTRLTVV.

This clone was observed a handful of times. This chain uses TRBV2 with TRBJ2-1; TRBD2 might be the D (6 bases). The germline CDR1 and CDR2 sequences are SNHLY and FYNNEI. Trimming removed 6 bases from V and 3 bases from J, with 18 bases in between. CDR3 length: 16 amino acids. CDR3 DNA: TGTGCCAGCAGCCGTGAAAGATGGGGGGACTACAATGAGCAGTTCTTC. This encodes CASSRERWGDYNEQFF.

With respect to this clone: This CDR3 is also generated by other DNA sequences in the sample. The gene calls are TRBV7-2 and TRBJ2-5; D not certain. The germline V and J ends were trimmed by 0 bases and 1 base, with 0 bases remaining between them. Germline CDR1 SGHTA, CDR2 FQGNSA. The CDR3 runs 12 residues. The CDR3 DNA sequence: TGTGCCAGCAGCTTAGCCCAAGAGACCCAGTACTTC. Its protein product is CASSLAQETQYF.

This sequence joins TRBV28 and TRBJ1-5; no clear D gene. The germline V gene encodes CDR1 MDHEN and CDR2 SYDVKM. Trimming stripped 6 bases from V and 2 bases from J, with 11 bases between. This CDR3 region has 14 residues. DNA for the CDR3: TGTGCCAGCAGCCCTCGGGGAGGCAATCAGCCCCAGCATTTT. Protein sequence: CASSPRGGNQPQHF.

The V and J genes are TRBV7-2 and TRBJ2-7; D is unresolved. CDR1 and CDR2 from the germline V gene are SGHTA and FQGNSA. This CDR3 contains 15 residues. The V gene lost 6 bases and the J gene lost 0 bases, with 15 bases spanning the gap. For the CDR3, the DNA is TGTGCCAGCAGTCCCCCCCCAGGTTCCTCCTACGAGCAGTACTTC. It translates to CASSPPPGSSYEQYF.

V usage is TRBV7-9 and J usage is TRBJ1-1; D not resolved. CDR1 is SEHNR and CDR2 is FQNEAQ in the germline V gene (reference sequence). V was trimmed by 5 bases and J by 4 bases, leaving 14 bases between them. The CDR3 has 14 amino acids. CDR3 bases: TGTGCCAGCAGCCCGCAGGTTCATGGCACTGAAGCTTTCTTT. It encodes CASSPQVHGTEAFF.

This clone was counted a few times. The V and J genes are TRBV9 and TRBJ2-7; unclear D gene. CDR3 length: 15 amino acids. Germline V CDR1 and CDR2: SGDLS, YYNGEE. V dropped 0 bases and J dropped 9 bases, with 19 bases sitting between them. The CDR3 is CASSVEPVATMGQYF. In nucleotides, the CDR3 is TGTGCCAGCAGCGTAGAGCCTGTGGCTACCATGGGGCAGTACTTC.

This chain joins TRBV18 and TRBJ1-3; D unclear. Germline CDR1 and CDR2: KGHSH and LQKENI. The CDR3 sequence is 16 residues long. V was trimmed by 3 bases and J by 4 bases, leaving 16 bases between them. CDR3 region: CASSPPDGSAGNTIYF. In DNA, the CDR3 is TGTGCCAGCTCACCTCCGGACGGCTCGGCAGGAAACACCATATATTTT.

The chain uses TRBV7-2 and TRBJ1-1, with 7 bases lining up with TRBD1. This CDR3 contains 12 residues. Trimming at V came to 5 bases and at J to 11 bases, leaving 8 bases not matched to a gene. Germline values: CDR1 SGHTA, CDR2 FQGNSA. CDR3 sequence: CASSPRQGTAFF. CDR3 bases: TGTGCCAGCAGCCCAAGACAGGGAACTGCTTTCTTT.

V usage is TRBV4-2 and J usage is TRBJ1-2, with 8 nucleotides matching TRBD1. The germline V gene encodes CDR1 LGHNA and CDR2 YNFKEQ. The CDR3 is made up of 14 amino acids. Trimming cost V 6 bases and J 7 bases; bases outside gene matches: 10. CDR3 sequence: CASRNGQGKGGYTF. CDR3 in DNA: TGTGCCAGCAGAAACGGACAGGGAAAAGGTGGCTACACCTTC.

The chain carries TRBV5-1 and TRBJ2-5; maybe TRBD1 (5 bases). CDR3 size: 14 residues. The germline V and J ends were trimmed by 0 bases and 2 bases, with 8 bases remaining between them. Germline lookup yields CDR1 SGHRS and CDR2 YFSETQ. The CDR3: CASSLAAGQETQYF. CDR3 DNA: TGCGCCAGCAGCTTGGCGGCAGGGCAAGAGACCCAGTACTTC.

This clone was counted between two and nine times. The J gene is TRBJ2-5, the V gene TRBV10-3; perhaps TRBD1 as D (6 bases). V was cut by 0 bases and J by 2 bases, with 10 bases left in between. This CDR3 has 15 amino acids. Germline CDR1 reads ENHRY; CDR2 reads SYGVKD. The CDR3 here is CAISESQDRQETQYF. Written as DNA, the CDR3 is TGTGCCATCAGTGAGTCCCAAGACAGGCAAGAGACCCAGTACTTC.

The chain recombines TRBV28 with TRBJ2-5, with TRBD1 matching over 8 bases. The J call may be mistaken, given a closer DNA end match to TRBJ2-7. Germline assignment: CDR1 MDHEN and CDR2 SYDVKM. The CDR3 loop spans 16 amino acids. CDR3 loop: CASSPQGTGSSYEQYF. In DNA, the CDR3 is TGTGCCAGCAGTCCACAAGGGACAGGTAGCTCCTACGAGCAGTACTTC.